The present T cell receptor (beta chain) was sequenced within a study of blood T cell repertoires in COVID-19 (dated by TCRdb to 2020 to 2021). General notes on the study: Collaborator samples came from the United States, Italy and Spain and covered acute and convalescent phases of COVID-19. The material from the prospective study consisted of cDNA or gDNA derived from T cells, B-cell-depleted T cells, or PBMCs. Subjects who had been exposed to COVID-19, were actively infected with it, or had recovered from it provided the deeply sampled blood TCRbeta repertoires that made up the dataset. A freely available public database, intended as a resource for researchers studying the immune response to SARS-CoV-2, is where the repertoires were released. Samples came from the ongoing ImmuneRACE study (first 160 participants) plus 1,254 subjects from 6 global collaborators. The sample metadata nearly always contained a de-identified subject ID, COVID-19 status, age in years and sex. HLA class I and class II types, where available, came from metadata supplied by the sample provider rather than from assay-based typing.

Whole blood was collected in K2EDTA tubes by collaborating institutions according to the institutions' own protocols. For TCRbeta analysis, collaborator samples were shipped as frozen whole blood, as isolated PBMCs, or as DNA extracted from either sample type. The immunoSEQ Assay, a bias-controlled multiplex PCR, was used to amplify TCRbeta CDR3 regions from genomic DNA. On the study's bioinformatics: The number of nucleated cells in each sample was estimated by amplification of reference gene primers within the assay. To quantify the absolute abundance of each unique TCRbeta CDR3 rearrangement, sequence reads were collapsed and filtered. For each sample, productive Simpson clonality was calculated by taking the square root of Simpson's diversity index across productive rearrangements. Not all clones reach the TCRdb copy of this immuneACCESS table, which keeps in-frame sequences only. Checked studies attribute under half of the gap to unresolved V genes and leave the rest unexplained. V and J calls and clone size are copied from that table; D and trimming were computed from the DNA. Recorded for this sample are 120,000 or so clones; about nine tenths of them occurred a single time. The biggest ten clones account for 3.5% to 5% of the sample.

As regards this clone: Its antigen is unknown. The sample holds no much larger clone one base away, and base qualities are not on file.

The study at large found these results: The quantity of clinical and demographic metadata differed by source and by participant and was supplied without curation.

The germline V gene sets CDR1 to SGHAT and CDR2 to FQNNGV. V gives up 2 bases and J gives up 5 bases, and the segment between their germline ends measures 10 bases. The CDR3 covers 13 residues, taking in both the cysteine and the phenylalanine. This entry keeps only the CDR3 DNA: 39 bases, framed from base 1. The chain is assembled from TRBV11-2 and TRBJ2-7; the D segment cannot be called with confidence. The sequenced sample consisted of peripheral blood. This clonotype originated in a man in his forties with acute or convalescent COVID-19. The nucleotide sequence is TGTGCCAGCAGCTTAAGCGTCCTCCACGAGCAGTACTTC. Its coded protein is CASSLSVLHEQYF. Outside the CDR3, residues come from the reference TRBV11-2 and TRBJ2-7 proteins, so the full variable domain is: EAGVAQSPRYKIIEKRQSVAFWCNPISGHATLYWYQQILGQGPKLLIQFQNNGVVDDSQLPKDRFSAERLKGVDSTLKIQPAKLEDSAVYLCASSLSVLHEQYFGPGTRLTVT.